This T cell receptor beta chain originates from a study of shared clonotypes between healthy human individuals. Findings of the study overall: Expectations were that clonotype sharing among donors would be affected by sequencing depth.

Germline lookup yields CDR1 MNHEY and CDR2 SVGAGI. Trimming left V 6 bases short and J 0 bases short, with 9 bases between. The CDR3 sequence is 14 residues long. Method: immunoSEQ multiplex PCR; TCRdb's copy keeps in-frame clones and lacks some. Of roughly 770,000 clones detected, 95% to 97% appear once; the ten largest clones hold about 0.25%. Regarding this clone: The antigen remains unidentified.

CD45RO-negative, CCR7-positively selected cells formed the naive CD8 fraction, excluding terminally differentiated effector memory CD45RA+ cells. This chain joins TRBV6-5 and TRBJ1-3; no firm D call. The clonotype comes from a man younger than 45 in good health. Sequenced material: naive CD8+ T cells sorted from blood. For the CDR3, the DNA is TGTGCCAGCAGAAGCCACAACTCTGGAAACACCATATATTTT. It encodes CASRSHNSGNTIYF.